The rows below give T cell receptor beta chains drawn from one sample of a study of Ad26.COV2.S vaccination and SARS-CoV-2 variants. The protocol was immunoSEQ multiplex PCR, while the TCRdb copy is restricted to in-frame clones and leaves out a portion. The data hold 350,000 to 450,000 clones, with approximately 91% observed a single time. The sample consisted of peripheral blood, taken in a trial of Ad26.COV2.S vaccine versus placebo. The source of these receptors is a person between 18 and 65 years old who received the Ad26.COV2.S COVID-19 vaccine or a placebo. Each CDR3 is given with its conserved first and last residue. Each record gives: V gene, CDR3 protein.

V gene: TRBV5-4; CDR3 protein: CASSLPDLYGYTF
V gene: TRBV9; CDR3 protein: CASSVITSGSPGELFF
V gene: TRBV7-8; CDR3 protein: CASSSGTFYEQYF
V gene: TRBV6-5; CDR3 protein: CASRRTGTTGELFF
V gene: TRBV11-3; CDR3 protein: CASQGGNSNTGELFF
V gene: TRBV3-1/TRBV3-2; CDR3 protein: CASSPGTSYEQYF
V gene: TRBV7-9; CDR3 protein: CASSLATDEQYF
V gene: TRBV28; CDR3 protein: CASRLTGTAQETQYF
V gene: TRBV7-9; CDR3 protein: CASSSTQGGAADF
V gene: TRBV7-9; CDR3 protein: CASSFNSRGGYTF
V gene: TRBV5-6; CDR3 protein: CASSLYASSYEQYF
V gene: TRBV2; CDR3 protein: CASSETGETQYF
V gene: TRBV5-6; CDR3 protein: CASSLGRWDRQNTEAFF
V gene: TRBV20-1; CDR3 protein: CSVLGRTEAFF
V gene: TRBV11-2; CDR3 protein: CASSSRLAGAYEQYF
V gene: TRBV5-6; CDR3 protein: CASSFQGARGNTIYF
V gene: TRBV15; CDR3 protein: CATSRGTNTGELFF
V gene: TRBV11-2; CDR3 protein: CASSFDGSEQFF
V gene: TRBV19; CDR3 protein: CASSIRGDGELFF
V gene: TRBV7-3; CDR3 protein: CASSKGLAGDSSYNEQFF
V gene: TRBV24-1; CDR3 protein: CATMSDINEQFF
V gene: TRBV11-2; CDR3 protein: CASSFSGGAGYGYTF
V gene: TRBV10-2; CDR3 protein: CASNWGRPQSSYNEQFF
V gene: TRBV9; CDR3 protein: CASSVRALDPDEQFF
V gene: TRBV4-1; CDR3 protein: CASSQALQSSYNEQFF
V gene: TRBV2; CDR3 protein: CASGPQETQYF
V gene: TRBV28; CDR3 protein: CASSSSGARDTF
V gene: TRBV10-2; CDR3 protein: CASGALAGQNEQFF
V gene: TRBV5-5; CDR3 protein: CASSKTGLRTDTQYF
V gene: TRBV11-1; CDR3 protein: CASSPHDRFNEQFF
V gene: TRBV19; CDR3 protein: CASSMGRLNVYF
V gene: TRBV6-5; CDR3 protein: CASSSYRGSNYGYTF
V gene: TRBV28; CDR3 protein: CASSPRDRGYTDTQYF
V gene: TRBV4-1; CDR3 protein: CASSGTGTLLGEQYF
V gene: TRBV12-5; CDR3 protein: CASGLVLAGGSSYNEQFF
V gene: TRBV7-9; CDR3 protein: CASSISGRRYEQYF
V gene: TRBV27; CDR3 protein: CASSSDATPQNTEAFF
V gene: TRBV3-1/TRBV3-2; CDR3 protein: CASSPGLADYNEQFF
V gene: TRBV4-1; CDR3 protein: CASSPLNTGVIGELFF
V gene: TRBV4-1; CDR3 protein: CASSQEGTNPELFF
V gene: TRBV10-3; CDR3 protein: CAISDSRETQYF